Presented here are 20 T cell receptor beta chains from one specimen sequenced in a study of T cell repertoires in cytomegalovirus infection (dated by TCRdb to 2018 to 2020). Sequencing was performed on an Illumina HiSeq 1500. The public reads were reanalyzed by TCRdb: fastp trimming at Q25, MiXCR alignment, in-frame beta chains only. Identical CDR3 proteins give one entry, which carries the most common genes and DNA. The sample yields 250,000 or so distinct CDR3 sequences; approximately 15% were counted once. Clones ranked in the top ten supply around 47% of the sample. Specimen: CD8+ T cells from PBMCs. The receptor source for this set is a human donor in good health (CMV status not recorded). Some clones in this sample may be carry-over from other donors' samples.

This clonotype has just a few counts. The chain joins TRBV7-9 to TRBJ1-3; no definite D call. The germline V gene encodes CDR1 SEHNR and CDR2 FQNEAQ (reference sequence). The CDR3 extends over 14 amino acids. Between the trimmed V and J ends, which lost 10 bases and 0 bases, there was a span of 13 bases. The CDR3 here is CATELWDSGNTIYF. The CDR3 DNA reads as TGTGCCACCGAACTATGGGACTCTGGAAACACCATATATTTT.

This clonotype was recorded at least ten times. The chain links TRBV6-4 to TRBJ2-1; D is perhaps TRBD2 (6 bases). This CDR3 contains 14 residues. Germline V gives CDR1 MRHNA, CDR2 SNTAGT. Trimming left V 3 bases short and J 6 bases short, with 12 bases between. This CDR3 reads CASSEGLERNEQFF. The CDR3 region has the DNA TGTGCCAGCAGTGAGGGACTCGAGCGCAATGAGCAGTTCTTC.

This clonotype was seen repeatedly, ten times or more. The chain combines TRBV7-2 with TRBJ1-5, with D maybe TRBD1 (5 bases). CDR1 and CDR2 (germline): SGHTA, FQGNSA. Trimming left V 2 bases short and J 4 bases short, with 15 bases between. This CDR3 is built from 16 residues. As DNA, the CDR3 is TGTGCCAGCAGCTTATTGGGCAGACAGAAAAATCAGCCCCAGCATTTT. This translates into CASSLLGRQKNQPQHF.

This clonotype came up many times. This sequence joins TRBV6-2 or TRBV6-3 and TRBJ1-5; tentative D call: TRBD1 (5 bases). Between the trimmed V and J ends, which lost 8 bases and 5 bases, there was a span of 16 bases. The CDR3 sequence is 14 residues long. The germline V gene has CDR1 MNHEY and CDR2 SVGEGT. The chain's CDR3 is CASEAYRDDQPQHF. In DNA, the CDR3 is TGTGCCAGCGAAGCCTATAGGGACGATCAGCCCCAGCATTTT.

At least ten counts were recorded for this clonotype. The CDR3 DNA is TGTGCCAGCAGCTTACCCCGGGGACAGCCTCCCGAGGGGACCCAGTACTTC. This translates into CASSLPRGQPPEGTQYF. The chain links TRBV7-2 to TRBJ2-5, with TRBD1 matching 7 bases. Trimming at V came to 2 bases and at J to 7 bases, leaving 16 bases not matched to a gene. CDR1 is SGHTA, CDR2 FQGNSA, per germline. The CDR3 is 17 residues long. The full variable domain, completed using reference TRBV7-2 and TRBJ2-5, is GAGVSQSPSNKVTEKGKDVELRCDPISGHTALYWYRQSLGQGLEFLIYFQGNSAPDKSGLPSDRFSAERTGGSVSTLTIQRTQQEDSAVYLCASSLPRGQPPEGTQYFGPGTRLLVL.

V usage is TRBV27 and J usage is TRBJ2-7, with unresolved D. V was shortened by 6 bases and J by 2 bases, with 11 bases between the two germline ends. Germline V lookup: CDR1 MNHEY, CDR2 SMNVEV (reference sequence). The CDR3 sequence is 13 residues long. The CDR3 sequence is CASSPLRPYEQYF. The CDR3 DNA is TGTGCCAGCAGCCCTCTGCGACCCTACGAGCAGTACTTC.

This clonotype was seen more than once but under ten times. CDR3 in amino acids: CASSPGPEETDTQYF. In nucleotides, the CDR3 is TGTGCCAGCAGCCCGGGTCCCGAGGAGACAGATACGCAGTATTTT. The chain joins TRBV5-5 to TRBJ2-3; no clear D gene. The CDR3 has 15 residues. V was clipped by 4 bases and J by 3 bases, with 15 bases between them. Germline V gene sequence: CDR1 SGHKS, CDR2 YYEKEE (reference sequence).

This clonotype came up many times. This sequence joins TRBV6-1 and TRBJ2-3, with a weak D call TRBD2 (6 bases). This CDR3 is 15 amino acids long. The germline V gene has CDR1 MNHNS and CDR2 SASEGT. V lost 1 base, J lost 4 bases, and 12 bases lay in between. CDR3 sequence: CASSEGPGTPDTQYF. CDR3 in DNA: TGTGCCAGCAGTGAAGGCCCCGGGACTCCAGATACGCAGTATTTT.

There are a few counts of this clonotype. The chain combines TRBV7-3 with TRBJ2-6, with D uncertain. Trimming removed 0 bases from V and 0 bases from J, with 9 bases in between. CDR3 length: 17 residues. From germline, CDR1 is SGHTA and CDR2 FQGTGA. CDR3 DNA sequence: TGTGCCAGCAGCTTAACAGGACCAAGCTCTGGGGCCAACGTCCTGACTTTC. It translates to CASSLTGPSSGANVLTF.

This clonotype was seen ten or more times. The rearrangement uses TRBV4-1 and TRBJ2-1; 8 bases match TRBD1. Germline CDR1 reads MGHRA; CDR2 reads YSYEKL. This CDR3 comprises 16 residues. V lost 4 bases and J lost 5; bases outside the gene matches: 10. The CDR3 sequence: CASSLRTGYGDNEQFF. The CDR3 coding sequence is TGCGCCAGCAGCCTCAGGACAGGGTATGGGGACAATGAGCAGTTCTTC.

The chain employs TRBV20-1 and TRBJ2-1, with 7 nucleotides matching TRBD1. CDR3 size: 16 residues. Germline CDR1 is DFQATT and CDR2 is SNEGSKA (reference sequence). The trim removed 0 bases at V and 8 bases at J, leaving 13 bases unmatched. The CDR3 DNA reads TGCAGTGCTAGAGATCGACAGGGATTGGATCTCTATGAGCAGTTCTTC. This encodes CSARDRQGLDLYEQFF.

This clonotype turned up a few times. The chain employs TRBV6-1 and TRBJ2-7, with 8 bases fitting TRBD1. J lost 1 base, V lost 6 bases, and 8 bases had no gene match. The germline V gene has CDR1 MNHNS and CDR2 SASEGT. The CDR3 consists of 15 residues. The CDR3 DNA is TGTGCCAGCAGCGGGACAGGAGACTTATCCTACGAGCAGTACTTC. Protein sequence: CASSGTGDLSYEQYF.

This chain connects TRBV7-8 to TRBJ1-1; 7 bases agree with TRBD1. The CDR3 runs to 15 residues. Germline V CDR1 and CDR2: SGHVS, FQNEAQ. Germline trimming cut 3 bases from V and 4 bases from J; bases unmatched to any gene: 8. CDR3: CASSFDREGSTEAFF. For the CDR3, the DNA is TGTGCCAGCAGCTTCGACAGGGAGGGATCCACTGAAGCTTTCTTT. Complete variable domain (other parts from reference TRBV7-8 and TRBJ1-1): GAGVSQSPRYKVAKRGQDVALRCDPISGHVSLFWYQQALGQGPEFLTYFQNEAQLDKSGLPSDRFFAERPEGSVSTLKIQRTQQEDSAVYLCASSFDREGSTEAFFGQGTRLTVV.

This clonotype was picked up a small number of times. The chain recombines TRBV28 with TRBJ2-1, with a weak D call TRBD2 (6 bases). V lost 3 bases to trimming and J lost 0 bases, with 12 bases between them. Germline V lookup: CDR1 MDHEN, CDR2 SYDVKM. The CDR3 is 16 amino acids. CDR3 bases: TGTGCCAGCAGTTTGATAGCGGACCCCTCCTACAATGAGCAGTTCTTC. Amino acids: CASSLIADPSYNEQFF.

This clonotype appeared many times. The chain carries TRBV7-8 and TRBJ1-6; D is unresolved. Germline loops: CDR1 SGHVS, CDR2 FQNEAQ. The CDR3 sequence is 16 residues long. Between the trimmed V and J ends, which lost 1 base and 5 bases, there was a span of 12 bases. The CDR3 nucleotides are TGTGCCAGCAGCTTAGTGGGGATTGCTGATAATTCACCCCTCCACTTT. It yields the protein CASSLVGIADNSPLHF.

In its sample, this clonotype was seen a few times. The V gene is TRBV11-3, the J gene TRBJ2-2; D ambiguous. V shed 0 bases and J shed 0 bases, with 11 bases lying between them. CDR3 length: 17 amino acids. The germline gives CDR1 SGHNT, CDR2 YENEEA. The CDR3 is CASSLDSGPPNTGELFF. The CDR3 region has the DNA TGTGCCAGCAGCTTAGATTCCGGGCCGCCGAACACCGGGGAGCTGTTTTTT. Variable domain in full (rest from reference TRBV11-3 and TRBJ2-2): EAGVVQSPRYKIIEKKQPVAFWCNPISGHNTLYWYLQNLGQGPELLIRYENEEAVDDSQLPKDRFSAERLKGVDSTLKIQPAELGDSAVYLCASSLDSGPPNTGELFFGEGSRLTVL.

This rearrangement joins TRBV9 to TRBJ2-7; 9 bases agree with TRBD1. This CDR3 comprises 16 residues. The germline CDR1 and CDR2 sequences are SGDLS and YYNGEE. Trimming at V came to 2 bases and at J to 6 bases, leaving 12 bases not matched to a gene. In DNA form, the CDR3 reads TGTGCCAGCAGCGTGGATCAGTTACAGGGGGCTTTCGAGCAGTACTTC. Translating it yields CASSVDQLQGAFEQYF.

The chain is built from TRBV20-1 and TRBJ1-5; D remains ambiguous. V lost 0 bases and J lost 11, with 14 bases in between. Germline V gene lookup returns CDR1 DFQATT and CDR2 SNEGSKA (reference sequence). The CDR3 sequence is 13 residues long. DNA of the CDR3: TGCAGTGCTAGAGATCGTGGCCGTCGGACCCAGCATTTT. Its translation is CSARDRGRRTQHF.

In its sample, this clonotype was seen a few times. The genes are TRBV5-4 and TRBJ1-1; 7 bases match TRBD1. Per the germline V gene, CDR1 is SGHNT and CDR2 is YYREEE (reference sequence). V shed 4 bases and J 10 bases; nucleotides not matched to a gene: 7. The CDR3 is made up of 12 amino acids. The CDR3 loop is CASSRGQLGAFF. CDR3 bases: TGTGCCAGCAGCCGGGGACAGCTCGGAGCTTTCTTT.

Many counts were recorded for this clonotype. The J gene is TRBJ2-3, the V gene TRBV7-8; the D is unclear. V was clipped by 4 bases and J by 10 bases, with 9 bases between them. This CDR3 contains 11 residues. The germline V gene encodes CDR1 SGHVS and CDR2 FQNEAQ. Here the CDR3 reads CASSSGYPQYF. DNA of the CDR3: TGTGCCAGCAGCTCGGGTTACCCGCAGTATTTT. Variable domain in full (rest from reference TRBV7-8 and TRBJ2-3): GAGVSQSPRYKVAKRGQDVALRCDPISGHVSLFWYQQALGQGPEFLTYFQNEAQLDKSGLPSDRFFAERPEGSVSTLKIQRTQQEDSAVYLCASSSGYPQYFGPGTRLTVL.